This TCR beta chain was sequenced during a study of regulatory T cells in long-lasting Graves disease. Per germline, CDR1 LNHNV and CDR2 YYDKDF (reference sequence). The CDR3 is 18 residues long. The V and J ends lost 2 bases and 0 bases, in that order; junction bases with no gene match: 11. Arm-PCR with iRepertoire HTBI primers amplified the CDR3 regions for these TCR beta libraries. The authors' processing: The identification of about 66 TRBV and over eleven TRBJ segments was made across samples. TCRdb ran MiXCR on the multiplex PCR reads and lists one entry per CDR3 protein. These V and J calls are TCRdb output, not the study's own analysis. The profile shows about 470,000 distinct CDR3 sequences, less than 25% of them singletons. This clonotype was observed many times. Its antigen is still unknown. The time point denotes: persistent/refractory GD, antithyroid drugs over 5 years with positive TRAb. PBMC-derived RNA was used for the TCR library.

Overall study results and limits: The sample size was small, and this may have reduced accuracy. Preferential use of TRBV28, TRBJ1-2 and TRBJ2-5 was seen in persistent disease. Reduced TCR diversity was observed in persistent Graves' patients versus newly diagnosed patients.

This clonotype originated in a female donor with Graves disease. Sequenced material: peripheral blood mononuclear cells (PBMCs), taken when the disease was refractory, from a patient treated with antithyroid drugs. The chain uses TRBV15 and TRBJ2-5; 8 bases agree with TRBD1. The CDR3 loop reads CATSRPSQGAWDQETQYF. Written as DNA, the CDR3 is TGTGCCACCAGCAGACCTTCCCAGGGGGCATGGGACCAAGAGACCCAGTACTTC.